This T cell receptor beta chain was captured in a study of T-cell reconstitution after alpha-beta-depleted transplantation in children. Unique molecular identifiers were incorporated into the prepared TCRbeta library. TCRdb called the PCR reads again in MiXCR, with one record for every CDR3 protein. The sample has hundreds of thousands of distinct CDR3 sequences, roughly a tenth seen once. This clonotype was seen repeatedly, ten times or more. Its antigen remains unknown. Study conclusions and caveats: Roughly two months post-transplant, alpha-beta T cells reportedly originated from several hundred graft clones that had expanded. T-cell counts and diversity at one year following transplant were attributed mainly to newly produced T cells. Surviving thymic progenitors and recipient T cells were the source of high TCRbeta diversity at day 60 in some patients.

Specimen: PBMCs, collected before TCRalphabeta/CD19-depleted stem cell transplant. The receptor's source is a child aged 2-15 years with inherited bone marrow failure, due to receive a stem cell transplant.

DNA for the CDR3: TGCAGACCTGGACTAGCGGGCCACTCCTACGAGCAGTACTTC. Amino acid sequence: CRPGLAGHSYEQYF. The rearrangement uses TRBV20-1 and TRBJ2-7, with 11 bases aligning to TRBD2. The CDR3 covers 14 residues. Germline values: CDR1 DFQATT, CDR2 SNEGSKA (reference sequence).